This TCR beta chain was documented in a study of cytomegalovirus exposure and HLA in healthy donors. As concerns this clone: Its antigen is not known.

Findings of the study overall: Accurate HLA-A and HLA-B prediction from TCR beta sequences was reported for most subjects.

The CDR3 spans 14 residues. The ends lost 5 bases at V and 4 bases at J; junction bases unmatched: 6. Germline CDR1 reads SGHAT; CDR2 reads FQNNGV. Vbeta (60) and Jbeta (13) primers were used in the PCR. Sequenced by immunoSEQ multiplex PCR; TCRdb stores in-frame clones only, minus some. The top ten hold approximately 10% of the sample, which has 72,000 or so clones, around 70% seen once. Sequencing input: PBMCs. This TCR was sampled from a human donor in good health. The chain recombines TRBV11-2 with TRBJ2-3; 7 bases are a match to TRBD2. The CDR3 loop is CASSVRSGADTQYF. CDR3 nucleotide sequence: TGTGCCAGCAGCGTAAGAAGCGGGGCAGATACGCAGTATTTT.